These T cell receptor beta chains were read from a single sample in a study of Tregs in tolerant kidney transplant recipients. Their antigens remain unidentified. Produced via immunoSEQ multiplex PCR; TCRdb's table is partial and in-frame only. In the table there are under 50,000 clones, 95% to 96% of which are singletons. The specimen sequenced was Tregs from blood cultured with allogeneic cells. The source of these receptors is a human donor in good health. The CDR3 runs from the conserved cysteine through the conserved F or W. A D gene is named only where the DNA matches it firmly.

TRBV23-1,14,TRBJ2-7,-,CASSHGIISYEQYF
TRBV29-1,13,TRBJ1-1,TRBD1,CSGLDRVNTEAFF
TRBV6-1,15,TRBJ2-1,TRBD2,CASIRLAGGSNEQFF
TRBV2,15,TRBJ1-5,TRBD1,CASRGGTVSNQPQHF
TRBV2,16,TRBJ2-3,TRBD2,CASRLGASGGTDTQYF
TRBV2,17,TRBJ2-1,-,CASSAQGIFTSYNEQFF
TRBV5-1,16,TRBJ1-1,TRBD1,CASSGGTVIMNTEAFF
TRBV7-2,15,TRBJ2-2,TRBD1,CASKRGPDWTGELFF
TRBV27,17,TRBJ1-4,-,CASRLRGPTASNEKLFF
TRBV5-1,14,TRBJ1-2,TRBD1,CASSLGDRSYGYTF
TRBV5-8,15,TRBJ1-6,TRBD1,CASSHGRGLSSPLHF
TRBV5-1,15,TRBJ2-2,TRBD1,CASSLVGQGTGELFF
TRBV28,14,TRBJ2-7,TRBD1,CASRSGTEIGEQYF
TRBV5-1,16,TRBJ2-3,TRBD2,CASSYPSGRPTDTQYF
TRBV6-5,14,TRBJ1-6,TRBD1,CASSFRDSNSPLHF
TRBV6-5,15,TRBJ1-6,-,CASTRTVSGYSPLHF
TRBV6-5,13,TRBJ1-2,-,CASSYARGYGYTF
TRBV18,17,TRBJ2-3,TRBD1,CASSPTPTGPNTDTQYF
TRBV14,16,TRBJ2-5,TRBD1,CASSPPQGTGGETQYF
TRBV6-4,16,TRBJ1-1,-,CASSDSKGLMNTEAFF
TRBV25-1,13,TRBJ1-5,-,CASRAFSGQPQHF
TRBV7-2,16,TRBJ2-1,TRBD2,CASSRPGLAGGHEQFF
TRBV2,13,TRBJ1-2,TRBD1,CASRLQGVDGYTF
TRBV6-5,15,TRBJ1-1,TRBD1,CASSYFGDRNTEAFF
TRBV5-1,16,TRBJ2-1,TRBD2,CASRRGASGDYNEQFF
TRBV21-1,14,TRBJ2-1,-,CASSNGTGLNEQFF